These T cell receptor beta chains were read from a single sample in a study of CD8+CD57+ T cells in acquired aplastic anemia. TCRdb redid the calling of the reads with MiXCR, one entry per CDR3 protein. The table has 150,000 to 200,000 distinct CDR3 sequences, about 48% seen once. The sequenced sample consisted of sorted CD4+, CD8+, or CD8+CD57+ T cells (not recorded which) from PBMCs. Receptors were obtained from a human donor in good health. CDR3s include the opening cysteine and the closing phenylalanine or tryptophan. The order of the fields is clone size, V gene, CDR3 length, CDR3 protein. Size tells how often a clone was seen (once, few, many) or the class of an expanded clone, and some rows leave it out.

clone size: -
V gene: TRBV5-8
CDR3 length: 14
CDR3 protein: CASSRGQGSGELFF

clone size: few
V gene: TRBV24-1
CDR3 length: 15
CDR3 protein: CATSDRGQGVDTQYF

clone size: once
V gene: TRBV10-3
CDR3 length: 15
CDR3 protein: CAISESGIPYYGYTF

clone size: once
V gene: TRBV12-3/TRBV12-4
CDR3 length: 13
CDR3 protein: CASSNEATGELFF

clone size: -
V gene: TRBV27
CDR3 length: 16
CDR3 protein: CASSLSNRRRNTEAFF

clone size: many
V gene: TRBV9
CDR3 length: 17
CDR3 protein: CASSTAAGGSGANVLTF

clone size: many
V gene: TRBV20-1
CDR3 length: 13
CDR3 protein: CSARDSGNHEQYF

clone size: many
V gene: TRBV3-1
CDR3 length: 13
CDR3 protein: CASSRQGAGEAFF

clone size: many
V gene: TRBV20-1
CDR3 length: 16
CDR3 protein: CSARPPGWDRSYEQYF

clone size: -
V gene: TRBV12-3/TRBV12-4
CDR3 length: 16
CDR3 protein: CASSHVTGARSTEAFF

clone size: many
V gene: TRBV12-3/TRBV12-4
CDR3 length: 16
CDR3 protein: CASSLVGRGGNQPQHF

clone size: many
V gene: TRBV12-3/TRBV12-4
CDR3 length: 14
CDR3 protein: CASRYLQGNTEAFF

clone size: many
V gene: TRBV7-8
CDR3 length: 14
CDR3 protein: CASSLGRSYNEQFF

clone size: -
V gene: TRBV9
CDR3 length: 14
CDR3 protein: CASSPQKGLKGYTF

clone size: few
V gene: TRBV29-1
CDR3 length: 13
CDR3 protein: CSVRDLGNTEAFF

clone size: many
V gene: TRBV7-9
CDR3 length: 15
CDR3 protein: CASSRDGGGNTEAFF

clone size: -
V gene: TRBV11-1
CDR3 length: 20
CDR3 protein: CASSLGSARLAGANTGELFF

clone size: -
V gene: TRBV20-1
CDR3 length: 17
CDR3 protein: CSARDLMAGGVSYEQYF

clone size: many
V gene: TRBV10-3
CDR3 length: 12
CDR3 protein: CAISPGQNTQYF

clone size: -
V gene: TRBV2
CDR3 length: 13
CDR3 protein: CASDGREDQPQHF

clone size: -
V gene: TRBV5-1
CDR3 length: 18
CDR3 protein: CASSLGLATGTRGGELFF

clone size: many
V gene: TRBV10-1
CDR3 length: 13
CDR3 protein: CASSPDGQQPQHF

clone size: -
V gene: TRBV20-1
CDR3 length: 15
CDR3 protein: CSAPPARRVYNEQFF

clone size: -
V gene: TRBV5-1
CDR3 length: 12
CDR3 protein: CASSLLEETQYF

clone size: -
V gene: TRBV4-3
CDR3 length: 15
CDR3 protein: CASSQGSGGSYEQYF

clone size: -
V gene: TRBV5-8
CDR3 length: 15
CDR3 protein: CASSLGGRADEKLFF

clone size: many
V gene: TRBV5-1
CDR3 length: 15
CDR3 protein: CASSLEPRHNEKLFF

clone size: many
V gene: TRBV5-1
CDR3 length: 15
CDR3 protein: CASSYREGSTDTQYF

clone size: -
V gene: TRBV25-1
CDR3 length: 14
CDR3 protein: CASSDVDWTYEQYF

clone size: -
V gene: TRBV27
CDR3 length: 12
CDR3 protein: CASRTGDYGYTF

clone size: -
V gene: TRBV11-2
CDR3 length: 14
CDR3 protein: CASSIGQGGIGAFF

clone size: -
V gene: TRBV2
CDR3 length: 15
CDR3 protein: CASSELGTGLAEAFF

clone size: many
V gene: TRBV7-9
CDR3 length: 13
CDR3 protein: CASSPRASYEQYF

clone size: many
V gene: TRBV6-1
CDR3 length: 14
CDR3 protein: CASRPGVGAGEQFF

clone size: -
V gene: TRBV7-9
CDR3 length: 13
CDR3 protein: CASSRGLNYGYTF

clone size: -
V gene: TRBV6-5
CDR3 length: 13
CDR3 protein: CASSYKRDYEQYF

clone size: many
V gene: TRBV5-4
CDR3 length: 16
CDR3 protein: CASSLGASGYTDTQYF

clone size: -
V gene: TRBV7-8
CDR3 length: 14
CDR3 protein: CASSLDLTQGTQYF

clone size: -
V gene: TRBV13
CDR3 length: 12
CDR3 protein: CASSLAGQIEVF

clone size: many
V gene: TRBV4-1
CDR3 length: 13
CDR3 protein: CASSQPGQYGQFF

clone size: -
V gene: TRBV10-3
CDR3 length: 11
CDR3 protein: CAIAGRYEQYF

clone size: many
V gene: TRBV7-6
CDR3 length: 14
CDR3 protein: CASSAGTGGYEQYF

clone size: many
V gene: TRBV6-1
CDR3 length: 12
CDR3 protein: CASNQRNQPQHF

clone size: -
V gene: TRBV7-9
CDR3 length: 14
CDR3 protein: CASSLGTVAYEQYF

clone size: -
V gene: TRBV7-8
CDR3 length: 12
CDR3 protein: CASSQRLGKLFF

clone size: many
V gene: TRBV9
CDR3 length: 17
CDR3 protein: CASSGPMGLPSTDTQYF

clone size: many
V gene: TRBV19
CDR3 length: 12
CDR3 protein: CASSIVNTEAFF

clone size: many
V gene: TRBV5-1
CDR3 length: 16
CDR3 protein: CASSVGTANSNQPQHF

clone size: few
V gene: TRBV5-4
CDR3 length: 18
CDR3 protein: CASSLAGAGRGNTGELFF

clone size: -
V gene: TRBV7-9
CDR3 length: 14
CDR3 protein: CASSPGTPYYEQYF

clone size: many
V gene: TRBV6-1
CDR3 length: 14
CDR3 protein: CASRRLAGSYEQYF

clone size: -
V gene: TRBV25-1
CDR3 length: 12
CDR3 protein: CAISERGLEQFF

clone size: -
V gene: TRBV27
CDR3 length: 14
CDR3 protein: CASRSAGLFWEQYF

clone size: -
V gene: TRBV12-3/TRBV12-4
CDR3 length: 18
CDR3 protein: CASSSLTSGGALADTQYF

clone size: -
V gene: TRBV7-8
CDR3 length: 15
CDR3 protein: CASSLVEGGGYEQYF

clone size: -
V gene: TRBV6-1
CDR3 length: 15
CDR3 protein: CASRPPGQGATEAFF

clone size: many
V gene: TRBV12-3/TRBV12-4
CDR3 length: 14
CDR3 protein: CASSLTGENTEAFF

clone size: few
V gene: TRBV7-9
CDR3 length: 14
CDR3 protein: CASSRGTERYEQYF

clone size: few
V gene: TRBV6-5
CDR3 length: 14
CDR3 protein: CASSYSGDRQPQHF